This is a list of T cell receptor beta chains from one sample in a study of T-cell reconstitution after alpha-beta-depleted transplantation in children. TCRdb passed the PCR reads through MiXCR, listing each CDR3 protein once. Among 670,000 or so distinct CDR3 sequences listed, around 14% were seen once. Sequenced here: PBMCs, sampled before TCRalphabeta/CD19-depleted stem cell transplant. The receptors originated from a girl aged 2 to 10 with congenital amegakaryocytic thrombocytopenia, due to receive a stem cell transplant. Each CDR3 is given with its conserved first and last residue. The order of the fields is D gene, clone size, J gene, V gene, CDR3 DNA, CDR3 protein. The D gene is left open where the match is weak. Part of the rows lack a size; the others show once, few, many or a class for expanded clones.

NA | many | TRBJ2-1 | TRBV20-1 | TGCAGTGCTAGTCCGACAAATGAGCAGTTCTTC | CSASPTNEQFF
NA | NA | TRBJ2-7 | TRBV30 | TGTGCCTGGAGCGTGGGCGGGACCTTTCACTACGAGCAGTACTTC | CAWSVGGTFHYEQYF
NA | few | TRBJ2-3 | TRBV20-1 | TGCAGTGCTAGGCCCGGGGGAGGCCCAACGTGGGATACGCAGTATTTT | CSARPGGGPTWDTQYF
NA | many | TRBJ2-2 | TRBV27 | TGTGCCAGCAGTTCCGGGTACACCGGGGAGCTGTTTTTT | CASSSGYTGELFF
NA | few | TRBJ1-2 | TRBV10-3 | TGTGCCATCAGTGATCATTGGAGAGGCTACACCTTC | CAISDHWRGYTF
NA | few | TRBJ2-5 | TRBV5-6 | TGTGCCAGCAGCTTTGAGGCGTGGGTGGACCAAGAGACCCAGTACTTC | CASSFEAWVDQETQYF
NA | many | TRBJ2-7 | TRBV12-3/TRBV12-4 | TGTGCCAGCAGTCCGCGCCCGGGGGCAGGGGGCTACGAGCAGTACTTC | CASSPRPGAGGYEQYF
TRBD1 | few | TRBJ1-1 | TRBV20-1 | TGCAGTGCTAGAACCGGGACAGGCTTGAACACTGAAGCTTTCTTT | CSARTGTGLNTEAFF
NA | many | TRBJ1-2 | TRBV29-1 | TGCAGCGTCTTAGGAAAAGACACGAGCTATGGCTACACCTTC | CSVLGKDTSYGYTF
NA | many | TRBJ2-1 | TRBV12-3/TRBV12-4 | TGTGCCAGCAGTTACGCCTCGGGTGAGCAGTTCTTC | CASSYASGEQFF
NA | NA | TRBJ1-5 | TRBV6-5 | TGTGGCAGCAGTTATGGCGGGGGGAATCAGCCCCAGCATTTT | CGSSYGGGNQPQHF
NA | many | TRBJ1-2 | TRBV10-3 | TGTGCCATCAGTGACGGGGAGGGTGGCTACACCTTC | CAISDGEGGYTF
TRBD2 | NA | TRBJ2-7 | TRBV7-8 | TGTGCCAGCAGCTTAGTCTCACTAGCGGGACCCTACGAGCAGTACTTC | CASSLVSLAGPYEQYF
TRBD2 | NA | TRBJ2-7 | TRBV2 | TGTGCCAGCAGACGGGACTACTCCTACGAGCAGTACTTC | CASRRDYSYEQYF
NA | many | TRBJ2-5 | TRBV5-1 | TGCGCCAGCAGCTCACCGGGGGTTTTAGAGACCCAGTACTTC | CASSSPGVLETQYF
NA | NA | TRBJ2-7 | TRBV4-2 | TGTGCCAGCAGCCAAGGGGGGGCTTGGGAGCAGTACTTC | CASSQGGAWEQYF
NA | few | TRBJ2-3 | TRBV5-1 | TGCGCCAGCAGCCCGCGACTAGACGATCGCGATACGCAGTATTTT | CASSPRLDDRDTQYF
NA | many | TRBJ2-1 | TRBV5-1 | TGCGCCAGCAACCCGGGACAGACGCTAGCGGGCTCCTACAATGAGCAGTTCTTC | CASNPGQTLAGSYNEQFF
TRBD2 | few | TRBJ2-5 | TRBV7-2 | TGTGCCAGCAGCCAGGGGACTAGCGGACCTCTGACCCAGTACTTC | CASSQGTSGPLTQYF